This T cell receptor beta chain was sequenced for a study of shared clonotypes between healthy human individuals. Study background: Used for every donor were three CD4 naive, three CD4 memory, two CD8 naive and one CD8 memory plate. Study conclusions and caveats: Sharing across four donors was highest in naive CD4 (roughly 5%) and lowest in memory CD8 (roughly 0.4%).

Around 30,000 T cell genomes, or roughly 200 ng DNA, went into the sorted-subset replicate PCRs. Using immunoSEQ multiplex PCR, the repertoire was profiled, and TCRdb retains in-frame clones only, with some absent. The profile shows about 2,500,000 clones, around 90% of them singletons. The V and J ends lost 5 bases and 1 base respectively, with 9 bases between them. Germline assignment: CDR1 SEHNR and CDR2 FQNEAQ (reference sequence). The CDR3 loop spans 14 amino acids. It was into CD45RA+ naive and CD45RA-negative memory subsets that the CD4+ cells were split. In this sample, this clone turned up once. Its target is not known.

The chain is built from TRBV7-9 and TRBJ2-1; D remains ambiguous. The source of this sequence is a man aged 18 to 35 in good health. Source material: naive CD4+ T cells sorted from blood. The subset was: CD45RA+ positively selected. The CDR3 region is CASSPLNSYNEQFF. For the CDR3, the DNA is TGTGCCAGCAGCCCTCTGAATTCCTACAATGAGCAGTTCTTC.